This T cell receptor (beta chain) was observed in a study of OX40 agonist ivuxolimab in advanced cancers. Note on this clone: Its antigen is still unknown.

Study-wide results and caveats: The antigen specificity of the peripheral T cells (those that were expanded) was not determined.

This table comes from immunoSEQ multiplex PCR, and its TCRdb copy is limited to in-frame clones, with some not included. The sample gives 98,000 or so clones, roughly 80% of which show up once; more than 1.1% is in the top ten. A history of autoimmune disease or systemic immunosuppression excluded patients. This TCR was sampled from an adult with an advanced solid tumor such as melanoma, head and neck, liver or kidney cancer. The sequencing used CD4+ or CD8+ T cells sorted from blood, collected in a trial of the OX40 agonist ivuxolimab.

CDR3 sequence: CASSPLETQYF. The CDR3 DNA reads TGTGCCAGCAGCCCTCTGGAGACCCAGTACTTC. This chain links TRBV14 with TRBJ2-5; no clear D. V was clipped by 4 bases and J by 5 bases, with 5 bases between them. Germline V gives CDR1 SGHDN, CDR2 FVKESK. The CDR3 is made up of 11 amino acids.